The 26 T cell receptor beta chains reported below all come from one sample, sequenced in a study of blood T cell repertoires in COVID-19. Produced via immunoSEQ multiplex PCR; TCRdb's table is partial and in-frame only. The sample lists 200,000 or so clones; over 70% were seen once. The specimen sequenced was peripheral blood. The receptors were sampled from a woman in her sixties or seventies with acute or convalescent COVID-19.

V usage is TRBV29-1 and J usage is TRBJ1-5, with a tentative D call TRBD1 (5 bases). Between the trimmed V and J ends, which lost 6 bases and 3 bases, there was a span of 12 bases. Germline CDR1 SQVTM, CDR2 ANQGSEA. CDR3 length equals 13 residues. CDR3 sequence (DNA): TGCAGCGTGACTGACAGCTACAATCAGCCCCAGCATTTT. It specifies CSVTDSYNQPQHF.

This sequence joins TRBV11-3 and TRBJ2-7; 8 nucleotides line up with TRBD2. The CDR3 is 15 amino acids. CDR1 is SGHNT and CDR2 is YENEEA in the germline V gene. After removal of 1 base from V and 2 bases from J, the junction contained 4 bases not matched to a gene. The chain's CDR3 is CASSLAAGGPYEQYF. CDR3 nucleotides: TGTGCCAGCAGCTTAGCGGCGGGAGGCCCCTACGAGCAGTACTTC.

This clone was counted many times. The CDR3 spells CASSQSLAGLRNQPQHF. CDR3 DNA sequence: TGTGCCAGCAGCCAATCTCTGGCGGGCCTACGAAATCAGCCCCAGCATTTT. The chain has TRBV3-1 (or the pseudogene TRBV3-2) and TRBJ1-5; D remains ambiguous. V lost 2 bases and J lost 4, with 18 bases in between. The CDR3 covers 17 residues. Germline V lookup: CDR1 LGHDT, CDR2 YNNKEL (reference sequence).

The chain recombines TRBV23-1 with TRBJ2-7, with D uncertain. TRBV23-1 is designated an ORF whose function remains uncertain. The CDR3 totals 14 residues. The V gene lost 0 bases and the J gene lost 3 bases, with 9 bases spanning the gap. CDR3 loop: CASSQSVQYYEQYF. In nucleotides, the CDR3 is TGCGCCAGCAGTCAATCGGTACAGTACTACGAGCAGTACTTC.

The chain recombines TRBV11-3 with TRBJ2-1; 13 nucleotides align to TRBD2. V lost 5 bases and J lost 4; bases outside the gene matches: 11. The germline V gene encodes CDR1 SGHNT and CDR2 YENEEA. The CDR3 covers 18 residues. The CDR3 nucleotides are TGTGCCAGCAGCCGCGGACTAGCGGGAGAGGTCGGGTACAATGAGCAGTTCTTC. It translates to CASSRGLAGEVGYNEQFF.

This clone has only a few counts. The chain recombines TRBV10-3 with TRBJ2-5, with 8 bases that match TRBD2. CDR3 length equals 15 residues. V trimming: 6 bases; J trimming: 1 base; junction bases outside the gene matches: 7. Germline lookup yields CDR1 ENHRY and CDR2 SYGVKD. CDR3 sequence: CAISVGGGPQETQYF. In DNA, the CDR3 is TGTGCCATCAGCGTGGGCGGGGGGCCCCAAGAGACCCAGTACTTC.

The genes are TRBV13 and TRBJ2-3; 7 nucleotides agree with TRBD2. V shed 0 bases, J shed 6 bases, and the junction held 6 bases outside the gene matches. The length of the CDR3 is 15 residues. Germline CDR1 and CDR2: PRHDT and FYEKMQ (reference sequence). The CDR3 loop is CASSLGGGSSDTQYF. CDR3 DNA: TGTGCCAGCAGCTTAGGGGGCGGGAGCAGCGATACGCAGTATTTT.

This chain connects TRBV25-1 to TRBJ2-7; 8 bases agree with TRBD2. This CDR3 region has 15 residues. J was trimmed by 2 bases and V by 4 bases; bases with no gene match: 7. CDR1 is MGHDK and CDR2 is SYGVNS in the germline V gene. The CDR3 DNA reads TGTGCCAGCAGTGCGCCGGGACTAGGGGCCTACGAGCAGTACTTC. Amino acids: CASSAPGLGAYEQYF.

J is TRBJ1-3 and V is TRBV28; TRBD1 matches 7 bases. The CDR3 totals 14 residues. Germline CDR1 is MDHEN and CDR2 is SYDVKM. V gave up 8 bases and J gave up 3 bases; unmatched junction bases: 7. The CDR3 region is CASLQGGVGNTIYF. In DNA form, the CDR3 reads TGTGCCAGCCTTCAGGGGGGCGTTGGAAACACCATATATTTT. The full variable domain, with the rest looked up from reference TRBV28 and TRBJ1-3, is DVKVTQSSRYLVKRTGEKVFLECVQDMDHENMFWYRQDPGLGLRLIYFSYDVKMKEKGDIPEGYSVSREKKERFSLILESASTNQTSMYLCASLQGGVGNTIYFGEGSWLTVV.

The rearrangement joins TRBV29-1 to TRBJ1-1; 10 bases agree with TRBD1. Germline CDR1 SQVTM, CDR2 ANQGSEA. The CDR3 spans 15 residues. The junction had 9 bases not matched to a gene; V was cut back by 4 bases and J by 4 bases. For the CDR3, the DNA is TGCAGCGTTGTCGACAGGGGGCTTTCGAGCACTGAAGCTTTCTTT. Amino acids: CSVVDRGLSSTEAFF.

This sequence joins TRBV10-3 and TRBJ2-1; a possible D gene is TRBD2 (5 bases). CDR1 is ENHRY, CDR2 SYGVKD, per germline. This CDR3 has 13 amino acids. The germline V and J ends were trimmed by 8 bases and 8 bases, with 16 bases remaining between them. The CDR3 sequence is CAIGLPNGDEQFF. The DNA for the CDR3 is TGTGCCATCGGACTCCCAAACGGCGATGAGCAGTTCTTC.

V gene TRBV27 combines with J gene TRBJ2-2; 7 nucleotides align to TRBD1. Trimming removed 6 bases from V and 3 bases from J; junction bases left unmatched: 13. In germline, CDR1 is MNHEY, CDR2 SMNVEV (reference sequence). This CDR3 is built from 17 residues. CDR3 amino acids: CASSTKQQGLDTGELFF. CDR3 nucleotide sequence: TGTGCCAGCAGCACTAAACAACAGGGGTTAGACACCGGGGAGCTGTTTTTT.

This clone was counted a single time. This chain connects TRBV19 to TRBJ2-1; a weak D match, TRBD2 (5 bases). The V and J ends lost 9 bases and 1 base respectively, with 13 bases between them. The length of the CDR3 is 14 residues. Germline V gene data show CDR1 as LNHDA and CDR2 as SQIVND (reference sequence). CDR3 region: CASRGYSSYNEQFF. DNA of the CDR3: TGTGCCAGCCGCGGGTATTCTTCCTACAATGAGCAGTTCTTC. Drawing the rest from reference TRBV19 and TRBJ2-1, the complete variable domain is DGGITQSPKYLFRKEGQNVTLSCEQNLNHDAMYWYRQDPGQGLRLIYYSQIVNDFQKGDIAEGYSVSREKKESFPLTVTSAQKNPTAFYLCASRGYSSYNEQFFGPGTRLTVL.

V and J are TRBV7-2 and TRBJ1-6, with a tentative D call TRBD1 (5 bases). Germline-derived CDR1 and CDR2 are SGHTA and FQGNSA. CDR3 length: 15 amino acids. Trimming pared 1 base from V and 8 bases from J, leaving 12 bases between. The CDR3 reads CASSLDRTVDSPLHF. The CDR3, as DNA: TGTGCCAGCAGCTTAGACAGGACCGTGGATTCACCCCTCCACTTT.

This chain joins TRBV29-1 and TRBJ1-2, with unresolved D. CDR3 size: 13 residues. Germline V lookup: CDR1 SQVTM, CDR2 ANQGSEA. V lost 4 bases and J 8 bases, leaving 17 bases between the germline ends. This CDR3 reads CSVGRGEGSGYTF. The CDR3, as DNA: TGCAGCGTTGGACGGGGTGAGGGTTCGGGCTACACCTTC. The whole variable domain, filled in from reference TRBV29-1 and TRBJ1-2, reads SAVISQKPSRDICQRGTSLTIQCQVDSQVTMMFWYRQQPGQSLTLIATANQGSEATYESGFVIDKFPISRPNLTFSTLTVSNMSPEDSSIYLCSVGRGEGSGYTFGSGTRLTVV.

This sequence joins TRBV27 and TRBJ2-6; the match to TRBD2 covers 7 bases. Unmatched junction bases numbered 10, after V lost 5 bases and J lost 0 bases. This CDR3 comprises 18 residues. Germline values: CDR1 MNHEY, CDR2 SMNVEV (reference sequence). The CDR3 region is CASSQPLGGGSGANVLTF. DNA of the CDR3: TGTGCCAGCAGTCAGCCGTTGGGGGGGGGCTCTGGGGCCAACGTCCTGACTTTC.

This clone was recorded at least ten times. The gene calls are TRBV28 and TRBJ1-6, with D unresolved. V was trimmed by 4 bases and J by 4 bases, leaving 11 bases between them. The germline V gene has CDR1 MDHEN and CDR2 SYDVKM. This CDR3 contains 15 residues. The CDR3 protein is CASSSLDFYNSPLHF. The CDR3 nucleotides read TGTGCCAGCAGTTCCTTGGACTTTTATAATTCACCCCTCCACTTT.

This chain connects TRBV6-5 to TRBJ2-3, with TRBD1 matching 9 bases. The CDR3 contains 15 residues. Germline CDR1 and CDR2: MNHEY and SVGAGI. J gave up 2 bases and V 5 bases, and 5 bases lay outside the gene matches. The CDR3 protein is CASSHWTGDTDTQYF. The CDR3 DNA sequence: TGTGCCAGCAGTCACTGGACAGGGGACACAGATACGCAGTATTTT.

The chain combines TRBV13 with TRBJ2-1, with TRBD2 matching over 7 bases. Germline assignment: CDR1 PRHDT and CDR2 FYEKMQ (reference sequence). The V segment lost 1 base and the J segment 3 bases; nucleotides outside the gene matches: 3. The CDR3 is 15 amino acids. The CDR3 DNA reads as TGTGCCAGCAGCTTAGTCGGGACTAACTACAATGAGCAGTTCTTC. Its protein is CASSLVGTNYNEQFF.

The chain uses TRBV28 and TRBJ2-2; 11 bases match TRBD1. V lost 3 bases, J lost 0 bases, and 6 bases stayed unmatched. CDR3 size: 18 residues. In germline, CDR1 is MDHEN, CDR2 SYDVKM. CDR3 loop: CASSLLGQGDANTGELFF. CDR3 DNA sequence: TGTGCCAGCAGTTTGTTGGGACAGGGGGATGCGAACACCGGGGAGCTGTTTTTT.

V usage is TRBV6-5 and J usage is TRBJ2-1; no clear D gene. Trimming took 6 bases from V and 8 from J, leaving 14 bases between them. Germline V gives CDR1 MNHEY, CDR2 SVGAGI. This CDR3 comprises 13 residues. The CDR3 sequence: CASRNSRLDEQFF. The DNA for the CDR3 is TGTGCCAGCAGAAACTCGCGGCTAGATGAGCAGTTCTTC.

V and J are TRBV4-1 and TRBJ2-7, with a tentative D call TRBD1 (6 bases). V shed 4 bases and J shed 3 bases, with 10 bases lying between them. Germline loops: CDR1 MGHRA, CDR2 YSYEKL. This CDR3 has 13 amino acids. CDR3 coding DNA: TGCGCCAGCAGCCGCCTACAGGGCTACGAGCAGTACTTC. Residues: CASSRLQGYEQYF.

This clone showed up just a few times. The chain recombines TRBV7-2 with TRBJ2-7; D is possibly TRBD1 (5 bases). V gave up 7 bases and J gave up 3 bases, with 13 bases separating them. In germline, CDR1 is SGHTA, CDR2 FQGNSA. The CDR3 is 13 residues long. CDR3 nucleotides: TGTGCCAGCAACGCTTACGACAGCTACGAGCAGTACTTC. This gives the protein CASNAYDSYEQYF.

The rearrangement links TRBV19 to TRBJ1-2; maybe TRBD1 (5 bases). CDR1 and CDR2 (germline): LNHDA, SQIVND (reference sequence). CDR3 length: 13 residues. Between the trimmed V and J ends, which lost 6 bases and 5 bases, there was a span of 13 bases. CDR3 bases: TGTGCCAGTAGCCCAGATGGGACTTATGGCTACACCTTC. Translation gives CASSPDGTYGYTF.

The gene calls are TRBV6-5 and TRBJ2-3, with a weak D call TRBD1 (5 bases). Trimming left V 2 bases short and J 2 bases short, with 11 bases between. In germline, CDR1 is MNHEY, CDR2 SVGAGI. The CDR3 spans 15 residues. The CDR3 loop is CASSYLQGDTDTQYF. CDR3 coding DNA: TGTGCCAGCAGTTACCTCCAGGGCGACACAGATACGCAGTATTTT.

This chain links TRBV7-9 with TRBJ2-7; 11 nucleotides align to TRBD2. The CDR3 has 15 residues. The V gene's germline CDR1 is SEHNR and CDR2 FQNEAQ (reference sequence). V lost 3 bases to trimming and J lost 2 bases; unmatched junction nucleotides: 3. CDR3 protein: CASSFGTSGTYEQYF. CDR3 nucleotides: TGTGCCAGCAGCTTTGGGACTAGCGGTACCTACGAGCAGTACTTC.